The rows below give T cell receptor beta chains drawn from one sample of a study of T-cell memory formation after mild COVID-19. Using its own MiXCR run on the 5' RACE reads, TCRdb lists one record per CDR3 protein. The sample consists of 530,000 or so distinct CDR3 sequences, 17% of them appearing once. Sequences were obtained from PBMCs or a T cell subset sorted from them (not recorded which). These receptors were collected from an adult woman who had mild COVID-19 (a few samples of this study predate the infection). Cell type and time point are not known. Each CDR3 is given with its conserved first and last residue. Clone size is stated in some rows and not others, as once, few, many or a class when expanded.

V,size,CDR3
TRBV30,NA,CAWQTGVGNSPLHF
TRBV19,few,CASGGDRQETQYF
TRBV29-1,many,CSVAYRALRNTEAFF
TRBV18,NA,CASSIAYEQYF
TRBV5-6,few,CASSRKNMKITDTQYF
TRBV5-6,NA,CASSSAAFSYNEQFF
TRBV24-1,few,CATSDLVTYEQYF
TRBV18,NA,CASSRTGYTEAFF
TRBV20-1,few,CSARVGSGRYEQYF
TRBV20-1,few,CSARAGTGNTEAFF
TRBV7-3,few,CASSNGVAGVSEQFF
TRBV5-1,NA,CASSLVLTDSGNTIYF
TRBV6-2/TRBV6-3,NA,CASSRLVPGELFF
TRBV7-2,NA,CASSLEQGLSQPQHF
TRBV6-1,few,CASSDRSSSYEQYF
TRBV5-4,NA,CASNQKVVQTSGADTDTQYF
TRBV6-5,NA,CASSYSQTGRYGYTF
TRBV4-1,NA,CASSQQGGGLNTEAFF
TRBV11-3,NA,CASSPLWNEQFF
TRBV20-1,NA,CSARDQAGGKTQYF
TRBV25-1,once,CARRESARHTQYF
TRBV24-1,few,CATSSVTGFGANVLTF
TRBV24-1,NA,CATSDFRGSEQFF
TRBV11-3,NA,CASSLVGRREQFF
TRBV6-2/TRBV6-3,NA,CASRGQGARNSPLHF
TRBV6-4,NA,CASSDSARSNTGELFF
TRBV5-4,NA,CASRQLTPEPYNEQFF
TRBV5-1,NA,CASSADGGPRNTEAFF
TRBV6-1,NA,CASSAADGPYEQYF